The 28 T cell receptor beta chains in this list originate from one sample, sequenced in a study of blood T cell repertoires in COVID-19. TCRdb keeps only in-frame clones here, not all; method: immunoSEQ multiplex PCR. Among under 75,000 clones listed, around 90% were seen once. Sample: peripheral blood. These receptors were collected from a man aged 60-69 years with active COVID-19.

This chain connects TRBV7-6 to TRBJ1-1; possibly TRBD1 for D (5 bases). Trimming took 0 bases from V and 1 from J, leaving 12 bases between them. Per the germline V gene, CDR1 is SGHVS and CDR2 is FNYEAQ. The CDR3 spans 16 residues. CDR3 in amino acids: CASSLALQGTNTEAFF. The CDR3 nucleotides are TGTGCCAGCAGCTTAGCCCTCCAGGGAACGAACACTGAAGCTTTCTTT.

CDR3 region: CASSPDRGLPLGIQYF. CDR3 coding DNA: TGTGCCAGCAGTCCGGACAGGGGGCTCCCACTGGGCATTCAGTACTTC. The chain employs TRBV6-2 or TRBV6-3 and TRBJ2-4, with TRBD1 matching over 11 bases. The V segment lost 5 bases and the J segment 9 bases; nucleotides outside the gene matches: 12. The CDR3 runs to 16 residues. CDR1 MNHEY and CDR2 SVGEGT come from the germline V gene.

V gene TRBV4-3 combines with J gene TRBJ2-3; 8 nucleotides agree with TRBD1. The V gene end was trimmed by 4 bases and the J gene end by 1 base; junction bases not matched to a gene: 7. The germline V gene has CDR1 LGHNA and CDR2 YSLEER. This CDR3 region has 16 residues. The CDR3 nucleotides read TGCGCCAGCAGCCGCACGCAGGGGGCTGGCACAGATACGCAGTATTTT. It translates to CASSRTQGAGTDTQYF.

J is TRBJ2-1 and V is TRBV2; the D gene is possibly TRBD2 (5 bases). The V end lost 0 bases, the J end lost 8 bases, and 17 bases lay between the germline ends. Germline CDR1 and CDR2: SNHLY and FYNNEI. This CDR3 region has 16 residues. CDR3 in amino acids: CASSEALRNPGDEQFF. Written as DNA, the CDR3 is TGTGCCAGCAGTGAAGCGCTTAGAAATCCCGGGGATGAGCAGTTCTTC.

This chain connects TRBV6-5 to TRBJ1-1; D is possibly TRBD1 (5 bases). The CDR3 is 14 amino acids. Trimming pared 6 bases from V and 3 bases from J, leaving 14 bases between. Per germline, CDR1 MNHEY and CDR2 SVGAGI. CDR3 bases: TGTGCCAGCAGCTACGGGGGGGGATACACTGAAGCTTTCTTT. This translates into CASSYGGGYTEAFF.

CDR3 in DNA: TGTGCCAGCAGTTTGTTAAGCCCTAACTATGGCTACACCTTC. It encodes CASSLLSPNYGYTF. V usage is TRBV27 and J usage is TRBJ1-2; D ambiguous. This CDR3 is built from 14 residues. The germline V gene has CDR1 MNHEY and CDR2 SMNVEV (reference sequence). The V end lost 3 bases, the J end lost 0 bases, and 8 bases lay between the germline ends.

The rearrangement joins TRBV6-2 or TRBV6-3 to TRBJ1-5; 8 nucleotides line up with TRBD1. The CDR3 totals 17 residues. CDR1 MNHEY and CDR2 SVGEGT come from the germline V gene. J gave up 5 bases and V 5 bases, and 14 bases lay outside the gene matches. Here the CDR3 reads CASSVSGGAGYYQPQHF. The CDR3 nucleotides read TGTGCCAGCAGTGTTTCAGGGGGCGCGGGTTATTATCAGCCCCAGCATTTT.

The V gene is TRBV6-6, the J gene TRBJ1-1; D uncertain. The V end was cut by 6 bases, the J end by 11 bases, with 13 bases between. This CDR3 has 11 residues. The germline V gene has CDR1 MNHNY and CDR2 SVGAGI (reference sequence). The CDR3, as DNA: TGTGCCAGCAGAGCGATCTGGGAGGCTTTCTTT. This encodes CASRAIWEAFF.

This chain links TRBV7-2 with TRBJ2-7; a possible D gene is TRBD2 (5 bases). Germline V gene lookup returns CDR1 SGHTA and CDR2 FQGNSA. V was pared by 1 base and J by 7 bases, with 11 bases between. This CDR3 has 13 amino acids. Here the CDR3 DNA reads TGTGCCAGCAGCTTAGGAGGGAGAGGGGAGCAGTACTTC. It yields the protein CASSLGGRGEQYF. The whole variable domain, remainder taken from reference TRBV7-2 and TRBJ2-7, is GAGVSQSPSNKVTEKGKDVELRCDPISGHTALYWYRQSLGQGLEFLIYFQGNSAPDKSGLPSDRFSAERTGGSVSTLTIQRTQQEDSAVYLCASSLGGRGEQYFGPGTRLTVT.

The chain joins TRBV5-1 to TRBJ2-1; TRBD2 matches 9 bases. The V segment lost 5 bases and the J segment 9 bases; nucleotides outside the gene matches: 6. CDR3 length equals 13 residues. CDR1 is SGHRS and CDR2 is YFSETQ in the germline V gene. The CDR3 sequence: CASRIAGEGEQFF. In DNA, the CDR3 is TGCGCCAGCAGAATAGCGGGAGAGGGTGAGCAGTTCTTC.

This chain uses TRBV3-1 (or the pseudogene TRBV3-2) with TRBJ2-1; TRBD2 agrees at 14 bases. Germline lookup yields CDR1 LGHDT and CDR2 YNNKEL (reference sequence). The CDR3 totals 19 residues. The trim removed 4 bases at V and 3 bases at J, leaving 11 bases unmatched. CDR3 sequence (DNA): TGTGCCAGCAGCCGTCCGGGACTAGCGGGAGTCAGGGGCTACAATGAGCAGTTCTTC. Amino acids: CASSRPGLAGVRGYNEQFF.

CDR3 in DNA: TGTGCCAGCAGCGGTAGGGACATTATCGCTAATCCCCTCTCCTACGAGCAGTACTTC. It codes for CASSGRDIIANPLSYEQYF. This chain links TRBV7-9 with TRBJ2-7; weak D call: TRBD1 (6 bases). V dropped 5 bases and J dropped 0 bases, with 26 bases sitting between them. CDR3 size: 19 residues. Per the germline V gene, CDR1 is SEHNR and CDR2 is FQNEAQ (reference sequence).

This clone has a handful of counts. V is TRBV6-4 and J is TRBJ2-2, with 10 bases matching TRBD2. After removal of 2 bases from V and 4 bases from J, the junction contained 10 bases not matched to a gene. The CDR3 has 18 amino acids. Germline CDR1 reads MRHNA; CDR2 reads SNTAGT. The CDR3 region is CASSDGASGREGTGELFF. CDR3 nucleotide sequence: TGTGCCAGCAGTGACGGGGCTAGCGGGAGAGAGGGCACCGGGGAGCTGTTTTTT.

This chain uses TRBV19 with TRBJ1-5; 9 bases fit TRBD1. Germline V CDR1 and CDR2: LNHDA, SQIVND (reference sequence). The CDR3 covers 14 residues. The J segment lost 9 bases and the V segment lost 3 bases, leaving 6 bases of the junction unmatched. The chain's CDR3 is CASSIKGTGRPQHF. For the CDR3, the DNA is TGTGCCAGTAGTATTAAAGGGACAGGGAGGCCCCAGCATTTT. Filled out from reference TRBV19 and TRBJ1-5, the complete variable domain reads DGGITQSPKYLFRKEGQNVTLSCEQNLNHDAMYWYRQDPGQGLRLIYYSQIVNDFQKGDIAEGYSVSREKKESFPLTVTSAQKNPTAFYLCASSIKGTGRPQHFGDGTRLSIL.

CDR3 in amino acids: CATQRDTSSYNSPLHF. Written as DNA, the CDR3 is TGTGCCACCCAGAGGGACACCAGCTCCTATAATTCACCCCTCCACTTT. This chain uses TRBV10-3 with TRBJ1-6; the D gene is possibly TRBD1 (6 bases). This CDR3 contains 16 residues. V dropped 10 bases and J dropped 0 bases, with 16 bases sitting between them. CDR1 and CDR2 from the germline V gene are ENHRY and SYGVKD.

In this sample, this clone turned up once. The V and J genes are TRBV28 and TRBJ2-1, with D possibly TRBD2 on 5 matching bases. Germline CDR1 MDHEN, CDR2 SYDVKM. V was trimmed by 3 bases and J by 4 bases, leaving 13 bases between them. The CDR3 totals 15 residues. The CDR3 DNA reads as TGTGCCAGCAGTTTGAGTTTCGAGCGGTACAATGAGCAGTTCTTC. Amino acids: CASSLSFERYNEQFF.

The J gene is TRBJ1-5, the V gene TRBV10-3; no clear D gene. Germline CDR1 is ENHRY and CDR2 is SYGVKD. V lost 5 bases and J 6 bases, leaving 11 bases between the germline ends. This CDR3 region has 13 residues. This CDR3 reads CAISPGVGQPQHF. DNA for the CDR3: TGTGCCATCAGTCCCGGGGTTGGTCAGCCCCAGCATTTT.

This clone was seen only a few times. The V and J genes are TRBV5-1 and TRBJ1-6; 8 bases are shared with TRBD1. Losses at the gene ends were 4 bases for V and 9 bases for J; bases not matched to a gene: 15. Germline assignment: CDR1 SGHRS and CDR2 YFSETQ. The CDR3 has 17 residues. The CDR3 nucleotides read TGCGCCAGCAGCCCGGACGGACAGGGAAGGGCTGCTTCACCCCTCCACTTT. This translates into CASSPDGQGRAASPLHF.

The genes are TRBV24-1 and TRBJ2-3; 13 bases are shared with TRBD2. Germline V gene data show CDR1 as KGHDR and CDR2 as SFDVKD. The CDR3 covers 16 residues. V gave up 4 bases and J gave up 1 base; unmatched junction bases: 1. In DNA, the CDR3 is TGTGCCACCAGTGACGGACTAGCGGGGGGCACAGATACGCAGTATTTT. Protein: CATSDGLAGGTDTQYF.

The V and J genes are TRBV10-2 and TRBJ2-2, with TRBD1 as a possible D gene (6 bases). Germline V lookup: CDR1 WSHSY, CDR2 SAAADI. The V end lost 6 bases, the J end lost 2 bases, and 19 bases lay between the germline ends. The CDR3 is 17 amino acids. CDR3 bases: TGCGCCAGCAGCCTTACAGGGCGCGCTCCCAACACCGGGGAGCTGTTTTTT. It translates to CASSLTGRAPNTGELFF.

In its sample, this clone was seen a few times. This rearrangement joins TRBV11-3 to TRBJ2-3; possibly TRBD1 for D (6 bases). Trimming removed 2 bases from V and 2 bases from J, with 14 bases in between. This CDR3 contains 16 residues. CDR1 and CDR2 (germline): SGHNT, YENEEA. DNA for the CDR3: TGTGCCAGCAGCTTATCGACAGGTTTAAACACAGATACGCAGTATTTT. Translating it yields CASSLSTGLNTDTQYF. The full variable domain, its missing parts supplied by reference TRBV11-3 and TRBJ2-3, is EAGVVQSPRYKIIEKKQPVAFWCNPISGHNTLYWYLQNLGQGPELLIRYENEEAVDDSQLPKDRFSAERLKGVDSTLKIQPAELGDSAVYLCASSLSTGLNTDTQYFGPGTRLTVL.

The chain combines TRBV5-6 with TRBJ1-6, with a possible D match to TRBD1 (5 bases). Germline CDR1 is SGHDT and CDR2 is YYEEEE. With 5 bases removed from V and 6 bases from J, the gap between germline ends came to 15 bases. This CDR3 spans 15 amino acids. The CDR3 region has the DNA TGTGCCAGCAGTCCATGGACACCCAGTAATTCACCCCTCCACTTT. Encoded protein: CASSPWTPSNSPLHF.

This rearrangement joins TRBV27 to TRBJ2-7; 8 bases fit TRBD2. CDR1 is MNHEY and CDR2 is SMNVEV in the germline V gene (reference sequence). The CDR3 contains 13 residues. Germline trimming cut 5 bases from V and 0 bases from J; bases unmatched to any gene: 0. CDR3 protein: CASSSGSSYEQYF. The CDR3 DNA reads as TGTGCCAGCAGTAGCGGGAGCTCCTACGAGCAGTACTTC.

This chain joins TRBV6-1 and TRBJ1-2, with 7 bases lining up with TRBD1. CDR1 MNHNS and CDR2 SASEGT come from the germline V gene. The CDR3 contains 15 residues. With 2 bases clipped from V and 3 bases from J, the junction kept 6 bases outside the gene matches. The CDR3 bases are TGTGCCAGCAGTGAATCAGGGGGTGGATACTATGGCTACACCTTC. Translating it yields CASSESGGGYYGYTF.

The rearrangement links TRBV5-1 to TRBJ2-1; unclear D gene. The CDR3 runs 14 residues. CDR1 SGHRS and CDR2 YFSETQ come from the germline V gene. V lost 2 bases, J lost 0 bases, and 6 bases lay in between. DNA of the CDR3: TGCGCCAGCAGCTTAAGCTACTCCTACAATGAGCAGTTCTTC. Residues: CASSLSYSYNEQFF. The full variable domain, its missing parts supplied by reference TRBV5-1 and TRBJ2-1, is KAGVTQTPRYLIKTRGQQVTLSCSPISGHRSVSWYQQTPGQGLQFLFEYFSETQRNKGNFPGRFSGRQFSNSRSEMNVSTLELGDSALYLCASSLSYSYNEQFFGPGTRLTVL.

This clone was observed a single time. The chain joins TRBV21-1 to TRBJ1-2; no check of the table's D call, TRBD1, against the DNA was made. TRBV21-1 has pseudogene status. This CDR3 has 15 residues. CDR3 in amino acids: CASSGSAPGAYGYTF. As DNA, the CDR3 is TGTGCCAGCAGCGGAAGTGCCCCAGGGGCCTATGGCTACACCTTC.

This clone was detected once. This chain links TRBV19 with TRBJ2-3; 15 bases map to TRBD2. The junction had 13 bases not matched to a gene; V was cut back by 9 bases and J by 6 bases. CDR1 and CDR2 from the germline V gene are LNHDA and SQIVND (reference sequence). This CDR3 spans 17 amino acids. The CDR3 nucleotides are TGTGCCAGCTCGCCGGGACTAGCGGGGGGCCCGGCTGATACGCAGTATTTT. As protein: CASSPGLAGGPADTQYF.

V gene TRBV24-1 combines with J gene TRBJ2-2, with TRBD2 identical over 7 bases. Germline V CDR1 and CDR2: KGHDR, SFDVKD. V lost 4 bases and J lost 7; bases outside the gene matches: 14. CDR3 length equals 17 residues. CDR3 protein: CATSDPPGISGGGELFF. Written as DNA, the CDR3 is TGTGCCACCAGTGACCCGCCCGGGATATCGGGGGGCGGGGAGCTGTTTTTT.